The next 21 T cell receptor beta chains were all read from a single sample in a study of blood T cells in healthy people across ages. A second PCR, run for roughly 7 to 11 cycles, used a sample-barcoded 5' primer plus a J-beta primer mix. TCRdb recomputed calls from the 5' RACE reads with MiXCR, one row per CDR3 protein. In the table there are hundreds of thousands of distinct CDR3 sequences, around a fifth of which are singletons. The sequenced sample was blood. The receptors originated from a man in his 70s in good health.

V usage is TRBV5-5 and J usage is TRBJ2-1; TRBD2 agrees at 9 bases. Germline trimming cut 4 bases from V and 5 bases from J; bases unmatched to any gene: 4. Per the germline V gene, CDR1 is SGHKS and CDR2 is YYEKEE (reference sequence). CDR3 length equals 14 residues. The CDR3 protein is CASSRLAVDNEQFF. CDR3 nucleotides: TGTGCCAGCAGCCGACTAGCGGTTGACAATGAGCAGTTCTTC.

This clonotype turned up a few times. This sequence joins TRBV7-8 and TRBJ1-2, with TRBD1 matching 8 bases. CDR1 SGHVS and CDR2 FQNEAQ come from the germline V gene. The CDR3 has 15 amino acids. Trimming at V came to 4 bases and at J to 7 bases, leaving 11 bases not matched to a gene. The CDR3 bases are TGTGCCAGCAGCTACCACGGGACAGGACTTGGTGGCTACACCTTC. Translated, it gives CASSYHGTGLGGYTF.

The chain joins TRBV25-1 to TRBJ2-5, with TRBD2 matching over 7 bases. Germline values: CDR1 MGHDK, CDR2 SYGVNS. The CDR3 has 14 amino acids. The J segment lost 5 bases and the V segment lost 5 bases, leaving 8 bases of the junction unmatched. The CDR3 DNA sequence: TGTGCCAGCAGTTGGGGGACTAATTCGGAGACCCAGTACTTC. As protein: CASSWGTNSETQYF.

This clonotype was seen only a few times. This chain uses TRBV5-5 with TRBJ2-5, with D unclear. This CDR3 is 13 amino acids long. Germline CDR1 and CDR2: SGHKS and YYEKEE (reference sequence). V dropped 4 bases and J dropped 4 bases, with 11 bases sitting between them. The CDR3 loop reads CASSPDGIETQYF. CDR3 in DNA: TGTGCCAGCAGCCCGGACGGTATAGAGACCCAGTACTTC.

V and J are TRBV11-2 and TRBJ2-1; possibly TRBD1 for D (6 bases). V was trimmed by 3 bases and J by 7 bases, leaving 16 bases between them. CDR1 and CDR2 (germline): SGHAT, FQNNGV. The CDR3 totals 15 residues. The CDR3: CASSFPESRGNEQFF. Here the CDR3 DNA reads TGTGCCAGCAGCTTCCCAGAGTCCAGGGGTAATGAGCAGTTCTTC.

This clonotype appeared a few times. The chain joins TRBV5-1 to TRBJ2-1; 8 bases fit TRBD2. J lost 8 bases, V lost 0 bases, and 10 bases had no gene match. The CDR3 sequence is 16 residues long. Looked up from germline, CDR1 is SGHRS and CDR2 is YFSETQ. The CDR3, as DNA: TGCGCCAGCAGCTTGGCGTCCGGGACTAGGATGTATGAGCAGTTCTTC. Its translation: CASSLASGTRMYEQFF. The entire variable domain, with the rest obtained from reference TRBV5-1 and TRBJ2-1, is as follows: KAGVTQTPRYLIKTRGQQVTLSCSPISGHRSVSWYQQTPGQGLQFLFEYFSETQRNKGNFPGRFSGRQFSNSRSEMNVSTLELGDSALYLCASSLASGTRMYEQFFGPGTRLTVL.

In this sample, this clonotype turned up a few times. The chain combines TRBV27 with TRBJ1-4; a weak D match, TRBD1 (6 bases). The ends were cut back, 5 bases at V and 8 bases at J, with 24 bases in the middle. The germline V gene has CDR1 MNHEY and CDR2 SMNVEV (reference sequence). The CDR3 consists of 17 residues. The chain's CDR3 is CASSPGWGQGGVEKLFF. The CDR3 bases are TGTGCCAGCAGTCCCGGTTGGGGGCAGGGAGGGGTGGAAAAACTGTTTTTT.

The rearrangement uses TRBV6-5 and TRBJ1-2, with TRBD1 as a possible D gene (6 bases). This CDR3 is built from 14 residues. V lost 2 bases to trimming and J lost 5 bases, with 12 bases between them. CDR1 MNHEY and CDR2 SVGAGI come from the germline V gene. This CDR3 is CASSYMDRRYGYTF. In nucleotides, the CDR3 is TGTGCCAGCAGTTACATGGACAGACGATATGGCTACACCTTC.

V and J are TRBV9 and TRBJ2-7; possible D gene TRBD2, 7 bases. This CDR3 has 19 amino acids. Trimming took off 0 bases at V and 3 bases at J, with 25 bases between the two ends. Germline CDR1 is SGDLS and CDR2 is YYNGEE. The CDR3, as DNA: TGTGCCAGCAGCGTAGGCTCTGCGGGGGCGCTCCACGGATTCTACGAGCAGTACTTC. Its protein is CASSVGSAGALHGFYEQYF.

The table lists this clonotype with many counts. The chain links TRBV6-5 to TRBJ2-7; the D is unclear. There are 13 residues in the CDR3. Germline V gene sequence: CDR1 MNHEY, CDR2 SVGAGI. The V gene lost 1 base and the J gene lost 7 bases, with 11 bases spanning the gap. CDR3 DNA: TGTGCCAGCAGTTACTATCCCCTGGGGGAGCAGTACTTC. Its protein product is CASSYYPLGEQYF.

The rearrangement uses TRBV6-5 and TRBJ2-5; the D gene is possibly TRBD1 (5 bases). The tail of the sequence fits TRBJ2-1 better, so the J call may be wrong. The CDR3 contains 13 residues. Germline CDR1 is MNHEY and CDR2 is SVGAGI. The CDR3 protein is CASSIQVDNEQFF. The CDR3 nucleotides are TGTGCCAGCAGTATACAGGTAGACAATGAGCAGTTCTTC.

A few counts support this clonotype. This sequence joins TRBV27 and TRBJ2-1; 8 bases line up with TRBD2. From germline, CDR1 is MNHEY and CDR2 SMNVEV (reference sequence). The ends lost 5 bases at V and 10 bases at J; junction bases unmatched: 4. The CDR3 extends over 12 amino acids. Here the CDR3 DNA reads TGTGCCAGCAGTCGAGCGGGAGTGGAGCAGTTCTTC. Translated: CASSRAGVEQFF.

As DNA, the CDR3 is TGTGCCAGCAGCCATGACTCTCGACTAGCGGGAGGCAGAGATACGCAGTATTTT. Protein product: CASSHDSRLAGGRDTQYF. The chain employs TRBV3-1 and TRBJ2-3; 13 nucleotides agree with TRBD2. Germline lookup yields CDR1 LGHDT and CDR2 YNNKEL (reference sequence). CDR3 size: 18 residues. Trimming cost V 3 bases and J 5 bases; bases outside gene matches: 11.

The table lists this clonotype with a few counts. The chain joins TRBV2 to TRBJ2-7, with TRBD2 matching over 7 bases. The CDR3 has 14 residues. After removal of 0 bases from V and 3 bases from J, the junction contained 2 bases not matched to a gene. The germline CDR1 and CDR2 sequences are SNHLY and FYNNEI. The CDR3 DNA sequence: TGTGCCAGCAGTGAAGCCCTAGCGGACTACGAGCAGTACTTC. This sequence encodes CASSEALADYEQYF.

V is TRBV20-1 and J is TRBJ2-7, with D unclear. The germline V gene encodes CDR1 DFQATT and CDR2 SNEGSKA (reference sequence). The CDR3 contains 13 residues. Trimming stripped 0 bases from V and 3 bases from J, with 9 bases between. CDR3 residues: CSAREAAYYEQYF. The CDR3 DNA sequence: TGCAGTGCTAGAGAAGCTGCATACTACGAGCAGTACTTC.

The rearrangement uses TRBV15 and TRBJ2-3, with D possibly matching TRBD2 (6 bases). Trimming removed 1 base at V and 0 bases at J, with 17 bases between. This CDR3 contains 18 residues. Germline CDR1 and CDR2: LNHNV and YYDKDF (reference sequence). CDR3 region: CATSRGGRRDPSTDTQYF. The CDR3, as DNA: TGTGCCACCAGCAGAGGGGGACGGCGGGATCCCAGCACAGATACGCAGTATTTT.

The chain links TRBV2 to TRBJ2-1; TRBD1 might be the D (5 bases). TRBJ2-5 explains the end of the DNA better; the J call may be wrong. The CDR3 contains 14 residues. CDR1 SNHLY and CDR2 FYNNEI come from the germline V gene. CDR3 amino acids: CASSSSGFGETQYF. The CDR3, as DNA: TGTGCCAGCAGCTCATCAGGGTTCGGGGAGACCCAGTACTTC.

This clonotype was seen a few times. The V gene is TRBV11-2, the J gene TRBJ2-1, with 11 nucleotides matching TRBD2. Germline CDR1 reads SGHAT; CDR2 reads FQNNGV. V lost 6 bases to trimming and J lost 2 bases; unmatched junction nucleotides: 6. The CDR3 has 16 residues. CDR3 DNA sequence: TGTGCCAGCAGTAAACTAGCGGGAGTCCCCTACAATGAGCAGTTCTTC. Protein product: CASSKLAGVPYNEQFF. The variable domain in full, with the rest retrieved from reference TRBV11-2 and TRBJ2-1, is EAGVAQSPRYKIIEKRQSVAFWCNPISGHATLYWYQQILGQGPKLLIQFQNNGVVDDSQLPKDRFSAERLKGVDSTLKIQPAKLEDSAVYLCASSKLAGVPYNEQFFGPGTRLTVL.

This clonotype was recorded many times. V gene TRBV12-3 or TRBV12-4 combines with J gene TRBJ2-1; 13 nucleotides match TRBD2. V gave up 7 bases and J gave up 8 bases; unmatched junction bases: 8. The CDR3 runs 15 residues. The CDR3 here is CASTSGLAGNDEQFF. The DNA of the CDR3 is TGTGCCAGCACCTCGGGACTAGCGGGAAACGATGAGCAGTTCTTC.

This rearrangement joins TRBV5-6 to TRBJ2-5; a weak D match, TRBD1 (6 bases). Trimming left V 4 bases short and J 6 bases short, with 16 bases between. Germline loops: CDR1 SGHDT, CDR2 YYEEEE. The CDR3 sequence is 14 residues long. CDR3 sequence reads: CASSLQGSSQTQYF. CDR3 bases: TGTGCCAGCAGCCTCCAGGGGAGCAGTCAGACCCAGTACTTC.

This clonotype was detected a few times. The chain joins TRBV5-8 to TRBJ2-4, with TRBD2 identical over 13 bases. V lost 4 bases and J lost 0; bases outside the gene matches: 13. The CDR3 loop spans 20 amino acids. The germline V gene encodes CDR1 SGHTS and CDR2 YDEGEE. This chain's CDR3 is CASSRDSTSGRASAKNIQYF. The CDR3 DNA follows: TGTGCCAGCAGCCGGGACAGCACTAGCGGGAGGGCCTCAGCCAAAAACATTCAGTACTTC.